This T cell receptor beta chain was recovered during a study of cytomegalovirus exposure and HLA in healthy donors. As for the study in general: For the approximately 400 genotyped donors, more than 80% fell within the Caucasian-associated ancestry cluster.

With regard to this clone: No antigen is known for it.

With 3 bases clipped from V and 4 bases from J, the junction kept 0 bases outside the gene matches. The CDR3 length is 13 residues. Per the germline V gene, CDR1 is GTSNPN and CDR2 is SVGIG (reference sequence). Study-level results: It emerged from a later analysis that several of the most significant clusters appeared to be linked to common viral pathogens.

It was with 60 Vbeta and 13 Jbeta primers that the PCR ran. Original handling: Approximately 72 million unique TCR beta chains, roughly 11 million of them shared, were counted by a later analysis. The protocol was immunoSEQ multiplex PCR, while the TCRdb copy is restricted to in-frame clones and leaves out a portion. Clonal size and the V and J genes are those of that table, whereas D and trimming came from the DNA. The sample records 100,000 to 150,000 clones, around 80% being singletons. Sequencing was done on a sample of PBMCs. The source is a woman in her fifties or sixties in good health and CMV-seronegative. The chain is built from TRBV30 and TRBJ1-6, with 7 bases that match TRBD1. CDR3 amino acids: CAWRGQYNSPLHF. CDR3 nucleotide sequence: TGTGCCTGGAGGGGACAGTATAATTCACCCCTCCACTTT.